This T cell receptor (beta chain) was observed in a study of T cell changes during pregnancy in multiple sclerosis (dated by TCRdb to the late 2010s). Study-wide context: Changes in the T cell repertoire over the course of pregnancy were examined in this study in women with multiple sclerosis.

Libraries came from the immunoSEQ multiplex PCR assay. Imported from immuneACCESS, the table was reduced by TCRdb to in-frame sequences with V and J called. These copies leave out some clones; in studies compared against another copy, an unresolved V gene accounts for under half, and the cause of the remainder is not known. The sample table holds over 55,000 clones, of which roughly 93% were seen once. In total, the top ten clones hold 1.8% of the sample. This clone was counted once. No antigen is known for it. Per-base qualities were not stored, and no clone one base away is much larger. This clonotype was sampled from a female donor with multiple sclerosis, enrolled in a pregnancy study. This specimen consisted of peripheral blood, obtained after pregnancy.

The sequence in DNA is TGTGCTAGTGGTTTGATACCGGGACAGGGGTACTATGGCTACACCTTC. The encoded protein is CASGLIPGQGYYGYTF. This receptor chain uses TRBV12-5 and TRBJ1-2; TRBD1 agrees with 10 junctional bases. Inclusive of the bounding cysteine and phenylalanine, the CDR3 is 16 residues long. Only CDR3 DNA remains: 48 bases, in frame from the first base. The germline V gene supplies CDR1 LGHNT and CDR2 FRNRAP. Germline trimming amounts to 2 bases on V and 3 bases on J, with 6 as the count of junction bases outside the gene matches.